This T cell receptor (beta chain) was identified during a study of blood T cell repertoires in COVID-19 (dated by TCRdb to 2018 to 2021). With respect to the entire study: Samples from collaborators originated in the United States, Italy and Spain and spanned both the acute and convalescent phases of COVID-19. Sample metadata almost always included a de-identified subject ID, COVID-19 status, age in years and sex. Subjects who had been exposed to COVID-19, were actively infected with it, or had recovered from it provided the deeply sampled blood TCRbeta repertoires that made up the dataset. The prospective study material was composed of cDNA or gDNA derived from T cells, B-cell-depleted T cells, or PBMCs. HLA class I and class II types, where available, came from metadata supplied by the sample provider rather than from assay-based typing. The repertoires were made available in a free public database intended to serve as a resource for research on the immune response to SARS-CoV-2. The samples were drawn from two sources: the first 160 participants of the ongoing ImmuneRACE study, and 1,000 to 1,500 subjects contributed by 6 global collaborators.

Each collaborating institution followed its own protocols to collect whole blood in K2EDTA tubes. For TCRbeta analysis, collaborators shipped samples in one of three forms: frozen whole blood, isolated PBMCs, or DNA extracted from either of those sample types. Deletion took 1 base off V and 8 bases off J, with a span of 9 bases between the germline ends. Looking up the germline V gene yields CDR1 SGHDT and CDR2 YYEEEE. The CDR3 numbers 12 residues from cysteine through phenylalanine. The DNA shown is the 36-base CDR3, in frame from base 1. Results and caveats for the whole study, not just this receptor: How much clinical and demographic metadata was included differed by source and by participant, and the metadata was provided uncurated.

The immunoSEQ Assay, a bias-controlled multiplex PCR, was used to amplify TCRbeta CDR3 regions from genomic DNA. In the paper's pipeline: Nucleated cell counts per sample were estimated from amplification of reference gene primers within the assay. To quantify the absolute abundance of each unique TCRbeta CDR3 rearrangement, sequence reads were collapsed and filtered. For each sample, productive Simpson clonality was calculated by taking the square root of Simpson's diversity index across productive rearrangements. TCRdb obtained this table from immuneACCESS and retained in-frame rearrangements with V and J assigned. These tables miss some clones; where compared with another copy, unresolved V genes account for less than half of the shortfall, and the remainder is unexplained. The V and J calls and the clone size are those of that table, but D and trimming were determined from the DNA. This sample comprises about 17,000 clones, 78% of them detected only once. The ten largest clones add up to around a fifth of the sample.

About this clone itself: It has no known antigen specificity. Base-call qualities are not available, and no considerably larger clone is one nucleotide away.

This TCR came from a man aged 55 to 70 with active or convalescent COVID-19. Specimen: peripheral blood. The sequence joins TRBV5-6 to TRBJ1-2; perhaps TRBD1 is the D gene, with 6 bases matching. Here the CDR3 is given as CASSLWTAGYTF. The DNA sequence is given as TGTGCCAGCAGCTTGTGGACAGCCGGCTACACCTTC.